The T cell receptor (beta chain) under discussion was sequenced for a study of CD8+CD57+ T cells in acquired aplastic anemia. Study context: Around 3.5 ug was the average amount of DNA from sorted CD4+ and CD8+ cells. Healthy donors gave about 10 million reads on average for CD4+ cells.

CDR3 and TCR beta VDJ profiling relied on genomic DNA as the template. TCRdb re-called the reads through MiXCR, storing one row per CDR3 protein. The table has about 420,000 distinct CDR3 sequences, approximately 70% seen once. This clonotype was counted a single time. Its matching antigen is unknown. This CDR3 is missing its conserved last phenylalanine or tryptophan, likely due to a read error. Because the CDR3's place on the DNA is in doubt, the DNA is left out and the CDR3 is given as listed by TCRdb. Study-wide results and caveats: The study identified almost 30 CD8+ CDR3 sequences shared by patients and controls. Patients and controls were not found to differ significantly in CD8+ Simpson's diversity.

The CDR3 has 12 residues if both end residues are counted. In germline, CDR1 is SGHTA, CDR2 FQGTGA. The chain couples TRBV7-3 to TRBJ2-7; TRBD1, the D gene given by the table, was not confirmed from the DNA. This clonotype originated in a human donor in good health, serving as a control. The sequencing input was sorted CD4+, CD8+, or CD8+CD57+ T cells (not recorded which) from PBMCs. This chain's CDR3 is CASSLGGGHSSY.